This T cell receptor (beta chain) emerged from a study of cytomegalovirus exposure and HLA in healthy donors. Study information: Unique TCR beta sequences numbering around 110 million came from about 179 million T cells in an earlier analysis. Researchers found that under 90% of 398 genotyped donors fell within the Caucasian-associated ancestry cluster.

As regards this clone: The antigen is undetermined.

Germline loops: CDR1 SNHLY, CDR2 FYNNEI. The CDR3 has 14 residues. V trimming: 9 bases; J trimming: 1 base; junction bases outside the gene matches: 8. The PCR made use of 60 Vbeta and 13 Jbeta primers. Method: immunoSEQ multiplex PCR; TCRdb's copy keeps in-frame clones and lacks some. The sample holds roughly 180,000 clones; about three quarters are singletons and the top ten take 1.4%. Points from the study as a whole: The study had only CMV serostatus as immune exposure information.

This sequence originates from a man younger than 35 in good health and CMV-seronegative. The V and J genes are TRBV2 and TRBJ2-7, with 8 nucleotides matching TRBD2. Sequenced input: PBMCs. CDR3 coding DNA: TGTGCCAGGTCGGGACTAGAAGGATCCTACGAGCAGTACTTC. Amino acid sequence: CARSGLEGSYEQYF.